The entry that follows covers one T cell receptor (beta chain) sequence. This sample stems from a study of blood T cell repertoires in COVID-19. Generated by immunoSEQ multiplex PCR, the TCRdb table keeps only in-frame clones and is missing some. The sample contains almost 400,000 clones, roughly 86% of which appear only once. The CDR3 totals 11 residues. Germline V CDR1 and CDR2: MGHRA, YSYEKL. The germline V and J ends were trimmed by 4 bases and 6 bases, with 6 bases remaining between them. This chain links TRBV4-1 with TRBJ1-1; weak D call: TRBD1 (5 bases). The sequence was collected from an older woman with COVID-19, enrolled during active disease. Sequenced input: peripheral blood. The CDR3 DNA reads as TGCGCCAGCAGCCCGGGGGCTGAAGCTTTCTTT. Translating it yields CASSPGAEAFF.